This T cell receptor beta chain was recovered during a study of blood T cell repertoires in COVID-19. Study context: Spain, Italy and the United States supplied samples that represented acute and convalescent COVID-19.

In the study's own analysis: Nucleated cell counts were estimated from reference gene primer amplification. Measured with immunoSEQ multiplex PCR; TCRdb has only the in-frame clones, and not every one. Clonal size and the V and J genes are those of that table, whereas D and trimming came from the DNA. The sample records roughly 300,000 clones, 81% being singletons. This CDR3 comprises 14 residues. With 2 bases removed from V and 10 bases from J, the gap between germline ends came to 14 bases. Germline V gene lookup returns CDR1 MGHDK and CDR2 SYGVNS. In this sample, this clone turned up once. The source of this sequence is a woman between 55 and 75 years old with active or convalescent COVID-19. J is TRBJ1-4 and V is TRBV25-1; D is uncertain. The sequencing sample was made of peripheral blood. CDR3 DNA: TGTGCCAGCAGTGAAGTCGTATCAACCGGAAAACTGTTTTTT. Amino acids: CASSEVVSTGKLFF.